This is a list of T cell receptor beta chains from one sample in a study of cytomegalovirus exposure and HLA in healthy donors. Some clones are missing from TCRdb's copy, which holds only in-frame ones; the method was immunoSEQ multiplex PCR. The sample contains tens of thousands of clones, about 76% of which appear only once. Sequenced sample: PBMCs. Receptors were obtained from a man aged 50 to 60 in good health and CMV-seronegative. Each CDR3 is given with its conserved first and last residue. The order of the fields is clone size, D gene, J gene, V gene, CDR3 protein, CDR3 DNA. A D gene is named only where the DNA matches it firmly. Clone size is stated in some rows and not others, as once, few, many or a class when expanded.

>NA|NA|TRBJ1-4|TRBV6-5
CASRNGGAHEKLFF
TGTGCCAGCAGAAACGGGGGGGCCCACGAAAAACTGTTTTTT
>once|TRBD1|TRBJ1-2|TRBV7-8
CASSSFVGGAGGGYTF
TGTGCCAGCAGCTCCTTCGTCGGGGGGGCAGGGGGTGGCTACACCTTC
>few|NA|TRBJ1-3|TRBV29-1
CSVDRANTIYF
TGCAGCGTTGACCGAGCGAACACCATATATTTT
>NA|TRBD1|TRBJ2-2|TRBV6-5
CASKTDRMTGELFF
TGTGCCAGCAAGACGGACAGGATGACCGGGGAGCTGTTTTTT
>NA|NA|TRBJ2-2|TRBV9
CASSVVGTGELFF
TGTGCCAGCAGCGTAGTCGGTACCGGGGAGCTGTTTTTT
>few|TRBD1|TRBJ1-3|TRBV19
CASTGQGRGNTIYF
TGTGCCAGTACCGGACAGGGCCGGGGAAACACCATATATTTT
>few|TRBD1|TRBJ1-2|TRBV27
CASSNRQGIYGYTF
TGTGCCAGCAGTAACCGACAGGGGATATATGGCTACACCTTC
>NA|NA|TRBJ1-3|TRBV5-1
CASSLGGKTGNTIYF
TGCGCCAGCAGCTTGGGAGGGAAGACTGGAAACACCATATATTTT
>NA|TRBD2|TRBJ2-7|TRBV28
CASTPGGRDAYEQYF
TGTGCCAGCACCCCCGGCGGGAGAGACGCCTACGAGCAGTACTTC
>NA|NA|TRBJ2-6|TRBV30
CAWSMPGISGANVLTF
TGTGCCTGGAGTATGCCAGGTATCTCTGGGGCCAACGTCCTGACTTTC
>few|NA|TRBJ1-6|TRBV30
CAWSAFSNSPLHF
TGTGCCTGGAGTGCCTTCTCTAATTCACCCCTCCACTTT
>NA|TRBD1|TRBJ1-5|TRBV18
CASSQGTGDSNQPQHF
TGTGCCAGCTCACAAGGGACAGGAGATAGCAATCAGCCCCAGCATTTT
>NA|NA|TRBJ1-2|TRBV14
CASSQDFPSGYTF
TGTGCCAGCAGCCAAGATTTTCCGTCCGGCTACACCTTC
>NA|NA|TRBJ1-2|TRBV18
CASSPAGAAGYTF
TGTGCCAGCTCACCGGCAGGGGCGGCTGGCTACACCTTC
>few|NA|TRBJ1-1|TRBV30
CAWAAAGRGAFF
TGTGCCTGGGCGGCCGCAGGGAGGGGGGCTTTCTTT
>NA|TRBD1|TRBJ1-6|TRBV7-6
CASSPGQGFSSPLHF
TGTGCCAGCAGCCCCGGACAGGGGTTTAGTTCACCCCTCCACTTT
>few|TRBD2|TRBJ2-7|TRBV10-3
CAISEGPAGGSYEQYF
TGTGCCATCAGCGAGGGGCCAGCGGGGGGGTCCTACGAGCAGTACTTC
>NA|TRBD1|TRBJ1-2|TRBV6-5
CASSPGQVYGYTF
TGTGCCAGCAGTCCCGGACAGGTCTATGGCTACACCTTC
>NA|NA|TRBJ1-2|TRBV29-1
CSDLEKAGAGYTF
TGCAGCGACTTAGAGAAAGCGGGCGCTGGCTACACCTTC
>NA|NA|TRBJ2-1|TRBV9
CASSVLSSSYNEQFF
TGTGCCAGCAGCGTCCTATCGAGCTCCTACAATGAGCAGTTCTTC
>NA|TRBD1|TRBJ1-5|TRBV6-1
CASSVQGVRAHF
TGTGCCAGCAGTGTACAGGGGGTGCGTGCGCATTTT
>NA|NA|TRBJ2-5|TRBV5-4
CASSLRAALGGQETQYF
TGTGCCAGCAGCTTGAGGGCAGCTTTAGGGGGCCAAGAGACCCAGTACTTC
>NA|NA|TRBJ1-2|TRBV5-6
CASSPGSSYGYTF
TGTGCCAGCAGCCCCGGGTCCTCCTATGGCTACACCTTC
>NA|NA|TRBJ1-2|TRBV11-2
CASSLWDGSYGYTF
TGTGCCAGCAGCTTATGGGACGGGAGCTATGGCTACACCTTC
>NA|NA|TRBJ2-6|TRBV6-4
CASIPTTGDGLSSGANVLTF
TGTGCCAGCATCCCCACCACGGGAGACGGGTTGAGCTCTGGGGCCAACGTCCTGACTTTC